A selection of T cell receptor beta chains follows, all from one sample in a study of early T cells in non-severe SARS-CoV-2 infection. From the 5' RACE reads, TCRdb called clonotypes with MiXCR, one entry per CDR3 protein. The sample includes about 61,000 distinct CDR3 sequences, 10% to 14% of them seen just once. The sequenced sample was whole blood. The source of these receptors is an adult who was a healthcare worker with PCR-confirmed SARS-CoV-2 infection or an uninfected control (not recorded which). Both conserved end residues are part of each CDR3. D genes are given only for firm matches. Clone size is given for some rows only: seen once, a few or many times, or a class if the clone is expanded.

v_call	clone_size	d_call	j_call	cdr3_aa	cdr3_nt
TRBV5-6	many	TRBD2	TRBJ2-1	CASSFLAGDHKNEQFF	TGTGCCAGCAGCTTTCTAGCGGGGGACCATAAAAATGAGCAGTTCTTC
TRBV21-1	NA	NA	TRBJ2-5	CASSTRLAGEETQYF	TGTGCCAGCAGCACCAGACTAGCGGGGGAAGAGACCCAGTACTTC
TRBV28	many	NA	TRBJ1-1	CASSPPKPPEAFF	TGTGCCAGCAGCCCGCCCAAGCCGCCTGAAGCTTTCTTT
TRBV6-5	many	TRBD1	TRBJ2-1	CASRRQGARNNEQFF	TGTGCCAGCAGGAGACAGGGGGCCCGAAACAATGAGCAGTTCTTC
TRBV27	many	NA	TRBJ1-6	CASSLFGAAYNSPLHF	TGTGCCAGCAGTTTATTTGGGGCCGCCTATAATTCACCCCTCCACTTT
TRBV11-2	once	NA	TRBJ2-7	CASSLGHGASHEQYF	TGTGCCAGCAGCTTGGGCCACGGGGCTTCCCACGAGCAGTACTTC
TRBV11-2	many	TRBD2	TRBJ2-7	CASSLGPSGGAASYEQYF	TGTGCCAGCAGCCTAGGTCCTAGCGGGGGGGCAGCGTCGTACGAGCAGTACTTC
TRBV7-2	many	NA	TRBJ2-7	CASSLVGDEQYF	TGTGCCAGCAGCTTAGTTGGGGACGAGCAGTACTTC
TRBV7-9	few	TRBD1	TRBJ1-1	CASDTGGMRRTEAFF	TGTGCCAGCGATACAGGGGGCATGAGGCGCACTGAAGCTTTCTTT
TRBV6-1	many	NA	TRBJ2-1	CASLLAGEQFF	TGTGCCAGCCTCCTGGCGGGTGAGCAGTTCTTC
TRBV6-5	NA	NA	TRBJ2-1	CASSYSGVGNLNEQFF	TGTGCCAGCAGTTACTCGGGAGTTGGCAACCTCAATGAGCAGTTCTTC
TRBV20-1	many	NA	TRBJ1-2	CSARSGQTNYGYTF	TGCAGTGCTAGATCAGGGCAGACTAACTATGGCTACACCTTC
TRBV25-1	many	NA	TRBJ2-7	CASSEGPLYEQYF	TGTGCCAGCAGCGAGGGGCCACTTTACGAGCAGTACTTC
TRBV6-1	NA	NA	TRBJ1-5	CASSSLKAPGEPQHF	TGTGCCAGCAGTTCGCTAAAGGCCCCGGGCGAGCCCCAGCATTTT
TRBV3-1	once	NA	TRBJ1-4	CAVGGDRPNEKLFF	TGTGCCGTCGGGGGGGACCGACCTAATGAAAAACTGTTTTTT
TRBV25-1	NA	TRBD1	TRBJ2-7	CASSGQGTYEQYF	TGTGCCAGCAGTGGACAGGGTACCTACGAGCAGTACTTC
TRBV18	NA	TRBD2	TRBJ2-1	CASSPPGLAGGLSEQFF	TGTGCCAGCTCACCACCGGGACTAGCGGGGGGCTTGAGTGAGCAGTTCTTC
TRBV7-2	many	NA	TRBJ2-3	CASSGGQGLDTQYF	TGTGCCAGCAGCGGAGGGCAGGGCCTCGATACGCAGTACTTT
TRBV12-3/TRBV12-4	many	NA	TRBJ2-5	CASSLWPGRNWETQYF	TGTGCCAGCAGTTTATGGCCAGGGCGCAACTGGGAGACCCAGTACTTC
TRBV7-2	many	TRBD2	TRBJ2-7	CASSLAPGGNPPFEQYF	TGTGCCAGCAGCTTAGCGCCCGGGGGGAACCCTCCCTTCGAGCAGTACTTC
TRBV5-4	many	NA	TRBJ2-5	CASSLDSREETQYF	TGTGCCAGCAGCTTGGATAGTAGGGAAGAGACCCAGTACTTC
TRBV5-4	NA	TRBD1	TRBJ2-7	CASRVGTGSSYEQYF	TGTGCCAGCAGGGTAGGGACAGGGAGCTCCTACGAGCAGTACTTC
TRBV11-1	NA	NA	TRBJ1-3	CASSSWDIGNTIYF	TGTGCCAGCAGCTCTTGGGACATCGGAAACACCATATATTTT
TRBV18	few	NA	TRBJ1-5	CASPSWSNQPQHF	TGTGCCAGCCCTTCTTGGAGCAATCAGCCCCAGCATTTT
TRBV11-2	many	NA	TRBJ2-1	CASSPVRGGEQFF	TGTGCCAGCAGCCCCGTCCGAGGCGGGGAGCAGTTCTTC
TRBV4-2	many	NA	TRBJ2-5	CASSQVGGQETQYF	TGTGCCAGCAGCCAAGTCGGCGGCCAAGAGACCCAGTACTTC
TRBV6-5	many	NA	TRBJ1-3	CASRDSDRSSGNTIYF	TGTGCCAGCAGGGATTCAGACCGTTCCTCTGGAAACACCATATATTTT
TRBV11-2	many	TRBD1	TRBJ2-3	CASSLGQGGTDTQYF	TGTGCCAGCAGCTTGGGACAGGGAGGGACAGATACGCAGTATTTT
TRBV6-2/TRBV6-3	many	NA	TRBJ2-1	CASSKYPNEQFF	TGTGCCAGCAGTAAATATCCCAATGAGCAGTTCTTC
TRBV5-8	many	NA	TRBJ2-3	CASSLNTDTQYF	TGTGCCAGCAGCTTGAATACAGATACGCAGTATTTT
TRBV5-5	many	NA	TRBJ2-3	CASSLVGSGGFGTDTQYF	TGTGCCAGCAGCTTGGTGGGGAGTGGGGGGTTCGGCACAGATACGCAGTATTTT
TRBV20-1	many	TRBD1	TRBJ1-3	CSAQTGNTGNTIYF	TGCAGTGCTCAGACAGGGAACACTGGAAACACCATATATTTT
TRBV24-1	many	NA	TRBJ2-1	CATSAGANEQFF	TGTGCCACCAGTGCGGGGGCCAATGAGCAGTTCTTC
TRBV4-1	many	NA	TRBJ2-1	CASSQVWGFPYNEQFF	TGCGCCAGCAGCCAAGTTTGGGGTTTCCCCTACAATGAGCAGTTCTTC
TRBV6-6	NA	NA	TRBJ2-5	CASSYHSGGFDQYF	TGTGCCAGCAGTTACCACAGTGGGGGTTTTGACCAGTACTTC
TRBV14	few	NA	TRBJ2-2	CASSHTVGELFF	TGTGCCAGCAGCCACACGGTCGGGGAGCTGTTTTTT
TRBV5-5	NA	NA	TRBJ1-5	CASSLSVFTAFNQPQHF	TGTGCCAGCAGCTTGTCGGTCTTCACAGCTTTCAATCAGCCCCAGCATTTT
TRBV18	NA	NA	TRBJ1-6	CASSPGAAYNSPLHF	TGTGCCAGCTCACCGGGGGCGGCCTATAATTCACCCCTCCACTTT
TRBV2	many	TRBD2	TRBJ2-1	CASSEAGTSGDEQFF	TGTGCCAGCAGTGAAGCGGGGACTAGCGGCGATGAGCAGTTCTTC
TRBV19	few	NA	TRBJ2-7	CASSRGSYEQYF	TGTGCCAGTAGTCGGGGGTCCTACGAGCAGTACTTC
TRBV7-8	NA	TRBD2	TRBJ2-3	CASSLRRERVRTDTQYF	TGTGCCAGCAGCTTACGGCGGGAGCGGGTCCGCACAGATACGCAGTATTTT
TRBV6-6	few	NA	TRBJ2-5	CASMRAPQQETQYF	TGTGCCAGCATGCGGGCTCCACAGCAAGAGACCCAGTACTTC
TRBV12-3/TRBV12-4	many	NA	TRBJ1-1	CASSFRVGAEAFF	TGTGCCAGCAGTTTTAGGGTGGGGGCTGAAGCTTTCTTT
TRBV6-1	many	NA	TRBJ1-2	CASTTWAGAPPFYGYTF	TGTGCCAGCACCACATGGGCAGGCGCTCCACCTTTCTATGGCTACACCTTC
TRBV7-8	NA	NA	TRBJ2-5	CASSLAGQQETQYF	TGTGCCAGCAGCTTAGCTGGACAGCAAGAGACCCAGTACTTC
TRBV10-3	NA	NA	TRBJ1-1	CAIAQGNTEAFF	TGTGCCATCGCACAGGGCAACACTGAAGCTTTCTTT
TRBV7-2	many	NA	TRBJ2-2	CASSSLGVAAGELFF	TGTGCCAGCAGCTCCCTGGGGGTAGCAGCCGGGGAGCTGTTTTTT
TRBV3-1	many	NA	TRBJ2-2	CASSRGVVAGELFF	TGTGCCAGCAGCCGGGGGGTCGTCGCCGGGGAGCTGTTTTTT
TRBV5-6	few	NA	TRBJ1-5	CASSLAAGVSNQPQHF	TGTGCCAGCAGCTTGGCGGCAGGGGTTAGCAATCAGCCCCAGCATTTT